These 10 T cell receptor beta chains share one sample of origin, sequenced in a study of T cells in localized non-small cell lung cancer. Here immunoSEQ multiplex PCR was the method, and the copy in TCRdb shows in-frame clones only, minus some. The profile covers about 74,000 clones, with roughly 80% appearing a single time and under 1.5% taken by the ten largest. Sample: peripheral blood, taken before any cancer treatment. These receptors were collected from a female donor older than 55 with stage I lung adenocarcinoma.

The chain joins TRBV28 to TRBJ2-5; the D gene could be TRBD1 or TRBD2 (6 bases each). CDR3 length equals 18 residues. V shed 5 bases and J shed 8 bases, with 30 bases lying between them. The germline V gene has CDR1 MDHEN and CDR2 SYDVKM. Here the CDR3 reads CASSPRTVMTSTPGTQYF. The CDR3 bases are TGTGCCAGCAGTCCCCGGACAGTGATGACTAGTACCCCCGGAACCCAGTACTTC.

This clone was seen more than once but under ten times. The V gene is TRBV6-1, the J gene TRBJ1-4; tentative D call: TRBD1 (5 bases). With 4 bases removed from V and 6 bases from J, the gap between germline ends came to 15 bases. CDR3 size: 15 residues. The germline V gene has CDR1 MNHNS and CDR2 SASEGT. The CDR3 is CASSGGPPRDEKLFF. Here the CDR3 DNA reads TGTGCCAGCAGTGGGGGACCTCCGAGGGATGAAAAACTGTTTTTT.

The V call is TRBV28, the J call TRBJ2-5; a weak D match, TRBD1 (5 bases). The V and J ends lost 6 bases and 7 bases respectively, with 15 bases between them. The germline gives CDR1 MDHEN, CDR2 SYDVKM. The length of the CDR3 is 13 residues. DNA for the CDR3: TGTGCCAGCAGGTTACCCAACCAGGGGACCCAGTACTTC. It codes for CASRLPNQGTQYF. Variable domain in full (rest from reference TRBV28 and TRBJ2-5): DVKVTQSSRYLVKRTGEKVFLECVQDMDHENMFWYRQDPGLGLRLIYFSYDVKMKEKGDIPEGYSVSREKKERFSLILESASTNQTSMYLCASRLPNQGTQYFGPGTRLLVL.

The V call is TRBV9, the J call TRBJ1-2; unclear D gene. Germline assignment: CDR1 SGDLS and CDR2 YYNGEE. The CDR3 is 11 amino acids. Trimming took 4 bases from V and 8 from J, leaving 9 bases between them. The CDR3 spells CASSSPEGYTF. DNA of the CDR3: TGTGCCAGCAGCTCCCCCGAGGGCTACACCTTC.

The CDR3 bases are TGTGCCAGCAGCTTATCGAGGGGGGGCGGCCTTGGCACAGATACGCAGTATTTT. Residues: CASSLSRGGGLGTDTQYF. The chain is built from TRBV7-8 and TRBJ2-3; D is perhaps TRBD2 (7 bases). V shed 2 bases and J shed 1 base, with 19 bases lying between them. From germline, CDR1 is SGHVS and CDR2 FQNEAQ. The CDR3 runs to 18 residues.

V usage is TRBV5-1 and J usage is TRBJ1-5, with 9 positions matching TRBD1. Germline loops: CDR1 SGHRS, CDR2 YFSETQ. The CDR3 is made up of 16 amino acids. Trimming cost V 0 bases and J 4 bases; bases outside gene matches: 5. In DNA form, the CDR3 reads TGCGCCAGCAGCTTGGGACAGGGGGTCGGGAATCAGCCCCAGCATTTT. The encoded protein is CASSLGQGVGNQPQHF.

The rearrangement joins TRBV2 to TRBJ1-5; 7 positions match TRBD1. The V gene's germline CDR1 is SNHLY and CDR2 FYNNEI. With V trimmed by 2 bases and J by 4 bases, 5 bases remained unmatched. The CDR3 has 15 amino acids. The CDR3 here is CASSERQGVNQPQHF. CDR3 nucleotides: TGTGCCAGCAGTGAAAGACAGGGAGTAAATCAGCCCCAGCATTTT. The entire variable domain, with the rest obtained from reference TRBV2 and TRBJ1-5, is as follows: EPEVTQTPSHQVTQMGQEVILRCVPISNHLYFYWYRQILGQKVEFLVSFYNNEISEKSEIFDDQFSVERPDGSNFTLKIRSTKLEDSAMYFCASSERQGVNQPQHFGDGTRLSIL.

This clone was counted between two and nine times. The V gene is TRBV19, the J gene TRBJ1-1; no reliable D call. CDR1 and CDR2 from the germline V gene are LNHDA and SQIVND (reference sequence). CDR3 length: 14 residues. Trimming removed 3 bases at V and 5 bases at J, with 13 bases between. CDR3 protein: CASSMSLMGTEAFF. CDR3 sequence (DNA): TGTGCCAGTAGTATGTCCCTTATGGGGACTGAAGCTTTCTTT.

The chain uses TRBV18 and TRBJ2-1, with D hard to call. CDR3 length: 13 residues. V lost 3 bases, J lost 4 bases, and 7 bases lay in between. Germline V lookup: CDR1 KGHSH, CDR2 LQKENI. DNA of the CDR3: TGTGCCAGCTCACCCACGGAGTACAATGAGCAGTTCTTC. Its protein product is CASSPTEYNEQFF.

This rearrangement joins TRBV18 to TRBJ1-1; no reliable D call. Trimming removed 3 bases from V and 6 bases from J, with 11 bases in between. Germline loops: CDR1 KGHSH, CDR2 LQKENI. This CDR3 contains 13 residues. CDR3 in DNA: TGTGCCAGCTCACCGAACGCTTGGGCTGAAGCTTTCTTT. Protein: CASSPNAWAEAFF.